Each of the 14 T cell receptor beta chains below was sequenced from the same sample in a study of blood T cells in healthy people across ages. A second PCR, run for about 6 to 11 cycles, used a sample-barcoded 5' primer plus a J-beta primer mix. Using its own MiXCR run on the 5' RACE reads, TCRdb lists one record per CDR3 protein. Here the sample spans about 1.8 million distinct CDR3 sequences, approximately 50% being singletons. The sequenced material came from blood. These receptors came from a woman between 40 and 55 years old in good health.

This sequence joins TRBV9 and TRBJ1-2, with 10 nucleotides matching TRBD1. The CDR3 has 15 residues. CDR1 is SGDLS, CDR2 YYNGEE, per germline. Trimming cost V 0 bases and J 8 bases; bases outside gene matches: 7. The CDR3 spells CASSVEGQGWGGYTF. The CDR3 DNA is TGTGCCAGCAGCGTAGAGGGACAGGGGTGGGGAGGCTACACCTTC.

The chain has TRBV10-3 and TRBJ2-3; 10 nucleotides line up with TRBD2. CDR1 is ENHRY and CDR2 is SYGVKD in the germline V gene. J gave up 4 bases and V 3 bases, and 7 bases lay outside the gene matches. The CDR3 is 16 amino acids. CDR3 loop: CAISESRAGGPDTQYF. CDR3 bases: TGTGCCATCAGTGAATCTCGAGCGGGGGGGCCAGATACGCAGTATTTT.

The chain couples TRBV24-1 to TRBJ1-2; the match to TRBD1 covers 12 bases. CDR1 KGHDR and CDR2 SFDVKD come from the germline V gene. This CDR3 comprises 16 residues. Trimming took 3 bases from V and 2 from J; bases not matched to a gene: 3. CDR3 residues: CATSDPGQGANYGYTF. The CDR3 bases are TGTGCCACCAGTGATCCGGGACAGGGGGCGAACTATGGCTACACCTTC.

The rearrangement links TRBV7-9 to TRBJ1-1, with unresolved D. Germline lookup yields CDR1 SEHNR and CDR2 FQNEAQ (reference sequence). V was cut by 1 base and J by 4 bases, with 10 bases left in between. The CDR3 consists of 14 residues. CDR3 nucleotides: TGTGCCAGCAGCTTAGAAGGGTTTGGCACTGAAGCTTTCTTT. Translated: CASSLEGFGTEAFF.

V and J are TRBV4-3 and TRBJ2-7, with D perhaps matching TRBD1 (5 bases). The germline gives CDR1 LGHNA, CDR2 YSLEER. Trimming shortened V by 0 bases and J by 5 bases, and 17 bases separated the two germline ends. The CDR3 totals 16 residues. CDR3 DNA: TGCGCCAGCAGCCAAGAAGTCCCAGGGAACCTTGACGAGCAGTACTTC. Translation gives CASSQEVPGNLDEQYF.

The chain couples TRBV14 to TRBJ2-4, with D perhaps matching TRBD2 (6 bases). The J call is doubtful: the DNA matches TRBJ2-7 better. Germline CDR1 reads SGHDN; CDR2 reads FVKESK. The CDR3 sequence is 14 residues long. The CDR3 DNA follows: TGTGCCAGCAGCCCCGTCGGCTGGCGGGGCGAGCAGTACTTC. Translation: CASSPVGWRGEQYF.

This sequence joins TRBV20-1 and TRBJ2-1; 10 bases are a match to TRBD2. Germline loops: CDR1 DFQATT, CDR2 SNEGSKA (reference sequence). V shed 6 bases, J shed 8 bases, and the junction held 13 bases outside the gene matches. The CDR3 contains 15 residues. The CDR3 loop reads CSAPRAGTSDHEQFF. The CDR3 nucleotides read TGCAGTGCCCCCAGGGCCGGGACTAGCGACCATGAGCAGTTCTTC.

At least ten counts were recorded for this clonotype. This sequence joins TRBV7-2 and TRBJ2-3; D not resolved. CDR1 and CDR2 from the germline V gene are SGHTA and FQGNSA. Trimming left V 1 base short and J 3 bases short, with 20 bases between. The CDR3 totals 18 residues. The CDR3 region has the DNA TGTGCCAGCAGCTTAGACCCAGCCCCCAAACCCTCGACAGATACGCAGTATTTT. Protein: CASSLDPAPKPSTDTQYF.

This chain links TRBV9 with TRBJ2-1; 10 bases agree with TRBD2. Germline CDR1 and CDR2: SGDLS and YYNGEE. Trimming at V came to 0 bases and at J to 8 bases, leaving 8 bases not matched to a gene. The CDR3 length is 16 residues. CDR3 DNA sequence: TGTGCCAGCAGCGTAGCCTCTAGCGGGGGAATATATGAGCAGTTCTTC. Translating it yields CASSVASSGGIYEQFF.

Concerning this clonotype: Mismatch with germline at one junction end may stem from a read error. The V and J genes are TRBV5-1 and TRBJ2-1; 12 bases align to TRBD2. This CDR3 is built from 20 residues. Germline values: CDR1 SGHRS, CDR2 YFSETQ. CDR3 in DNA: TGCGTCAGCAGCTTGGCCGGTTCCGGACTAGCGGGGAGAGTCTACAATGAGCAGTTCTTC. Translated: CVSSLAGSGLAGRVYNEQFF.

This clonotype was seen a few times. The rearrangement links TRBV6-5 to TRBJ2-1; maybe TRBD1 (6 bases). This CDR3 comprises 13 residues. Trimming left V 7 bases short and J 7 bases short, with 14 bases between. Germline assignment: CDR1 MNHEY and CDR2 SVGAGI. As DNA, the CDR3 is TGTGCCAGCATAGCGCCAAGGGGGAATGAGCAGTTCTTC. Translation: CASIAPRGNEQFF.

This clonotype was counted a single time. The rearrangement uses TRBV18 and TRBJ1-2, with 8 bases fitting TRBD1. Germline values: CDR1 KGHSH, CDR2 LQKENI. The CDR3 is 15 amino acids. Trimming cost V 3 bases and J 8 bases; bases outside gene matches: 11. Here the CDR3 DNA reads TGTGCCAGCTCACCCCCCGGCCAGGGGGCAGAGGGCTACACCTTC. Amino acids: CASSPPGQGAEGYTF.

This chain connects TRBV20-1 to TRBJ2-5; the D gene is possibly TRBD1 (5 bases). CDR1 and CDR2 from the germline V gene are DFQATT and SNEGSKA (reference sequence). The CDR3 consists of 14 residues. Between the trimmed V and J ends, which lost 3 bases and 2 bases, there was a span of 13 bases. The CDR3 reads CSASFWQGQETQYF. In DNA form, the CDR3 reads TGCAGTGCTAGTTTTTGGCAGGGACAAGAGACCCAGTACTTC.

A word on this clonotype: One end of the junction fails to match germline, which may point to a read error. The gene calls are TRBV24-1 and TRBJ2-1, with D unresolved. The CDR3 runs to 13 residues. Per the germline V gene, CDR1 is KGHDR and CDR2 is SFDVKD. CDR3 DNA sequence: TGTGCCACCAGTGCCCCGCCGGCCAATAAGCAGTTCTTC. As protein: CATSAPPANKQFF.